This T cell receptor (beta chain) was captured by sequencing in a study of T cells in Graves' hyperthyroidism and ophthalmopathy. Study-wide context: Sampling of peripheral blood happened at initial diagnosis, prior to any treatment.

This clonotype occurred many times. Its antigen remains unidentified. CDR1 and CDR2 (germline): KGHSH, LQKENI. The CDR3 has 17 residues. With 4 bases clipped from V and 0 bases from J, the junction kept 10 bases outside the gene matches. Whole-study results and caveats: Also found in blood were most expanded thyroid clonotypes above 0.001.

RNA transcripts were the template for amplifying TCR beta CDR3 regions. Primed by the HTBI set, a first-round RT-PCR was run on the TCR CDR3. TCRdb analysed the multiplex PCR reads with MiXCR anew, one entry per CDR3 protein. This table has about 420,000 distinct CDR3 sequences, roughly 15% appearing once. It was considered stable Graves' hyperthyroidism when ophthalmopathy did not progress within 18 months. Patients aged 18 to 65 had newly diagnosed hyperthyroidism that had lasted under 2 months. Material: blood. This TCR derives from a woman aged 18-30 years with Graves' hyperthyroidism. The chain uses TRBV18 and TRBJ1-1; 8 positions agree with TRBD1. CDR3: CASSHPRGPDLNTEAFF. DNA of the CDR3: TGTGCCAGCTCACATCCCAGGGGGCCGGACTTGAACACTGAAGCTTTCTTT.